The 7 T cell receptor beta chains below all came from one sample that was sequenced in a study of neurological immune-mediated disorders. TCRdb ran MiXCR on the 5' RACE reads and lists one entry per CDR3 protein. The data show roughly 30,000 distinct CDR3 sequences, around 6% seen once. The sample was CD4+ T cells from blood. The receptors derive from a woman aged 50 to 60 in good health.

Judged by abundance, this clonotype is medium-sized. The chain is built from TRBV5-5 and TRBJ1-6, with a tentative D call TRBD1 (6 bases). V lost 0 bases, J lost 9 bases, and 13 bases lay in between. Germline CDR1 is SGHKS and CDR2 is YYEKEE (reference sequence). The CDR3 is 15 residues long. The CDR3 DNA sequence: TGTGCCAGCAGCTTGGAATTCGGACAGTTTTCACCCCTCCACTTT. Its protein is CASSLEFGQFSPLHF.

There are many counts of this clonotype. V gene TRBV4-3 combines with J gene TRBJ1-5, with D perhaps matching TRBD1 (5 bases). This CDR3 is 16 amino acids long. CDR1 is LGHNA, CDR2 YSLEER, per germline. Trimming left V 2 bases short and J 3 bases short, with 14 bases between. The CDR3 nucleotides are TGCGCCAGCAGCCAACAATTCACCGGGACCAATCAGCCCCAGCATTTT. This gives the protein CASSQQFTGTNQPQHF.

This clonotype came up many times. V is TRBV29-1 and J is TRBJ2-1, with 8 nucleotides matching TRBD2. Germline values: CDR1 SQVTM, CDR2 ANQGSEA. Germline trimming cut 4 bases from V and 10 bases from J; bases unmatched to any gene: 12. The CDR3 runs to 14 residues. The CDR3 DNA is TGCAGCGTTGTTGCGGGAGGAGGCCAGTGGGAGCAGTTCTTC. Amino acid sequence: CSVVAGGGQWEQFF.

At least ten counts were recorded for this clonotype. The rearrangement joins TRBV7-3 to TRBJ2-3; 7 nucleotides align to TRBD1. The CDR3 spans 14 residues. Germline lookup yields CDR1 SGHTA and CDR2 FQGTGA. Unmatched junction bases numbered 5, after V lost 5 bases and J lost 3 bases. CDR3: CASSPRQGTDTQYF. CDR3 nucleotides: TGTGCCAGCAGCCCCAGACAGGGTACAGATACGCAGTATTTT.

This clonotype showed up many times. This chain connects TRBV20-1 to TRBJ1-1, with D tentatively TRBD1 (5 bases). V lost 5 bases, J lost 0 bases, and 10 bases lay in between. Germline CDR1 and CDR2: DFQATT and SNEGSKA (reference sequence). The CDR3 loop spans 13 amino acids. The CDR3 DNA sequence: TGCAGTGCTCAGGGCCACATGAACACTGAAGCTTTCTTT. This encodes CSAQGHMNTEAFF.

The sample holds many counts of this clonotype. A much bigger clone sits one base away, suggesting this may be a read error. This chain connects TRBV28 to TRBJ2-1; 7 nucleotides line up with TRBD2. Germline CDR1 and CDR2: MDHEN and SYDVKM. The CDR3 consists of 14 residues. CDR3 nucleotides: TGTGCCAACAGTTTGCTAGCGGTCTACAATGAGCAGTTCTTC. Residues: CANSLLAVYNEQFF.

This clonotype was counted many times. The gene calls are TRBV20-1 and TRBJ1-6; D might be TRBD1 (5 bases). V lost 2 bases and J 8 bases, leaving 16 bases between the germline ends. The germline V gene encodes CDR1 DFQATT and CDR2 SNEGSKA (reference sequence). The CDR3 sequence is 15 residues long. CDR3 residues: CSARIPGRKDSPLHF. CDR3 nucleotide sequence: TGCAGTGCTAGAATCCCGGGACGCAAGGATTCACCCCTCCACTTT.